The clone carrying this TCR beta chain appeared a few times. Antigen specificity is unknown. The time point is: pre-sensitization, week 0. The treatment denotes: therapeutic diphenylcyclopropenone sensitization with weekly scalp DPC. TCRdb redid the calling of the RACE reads with MiXCR, one entry per CDR3 protein. The sample consists of around 180,000 distinct CDR3 sequences, almost 30% of them appearing once. The sample is drawn from a study of human T cells and chemical hapten exposure. The study's findings and limits: There was a positive correlation between PT1 expanded TCR counts and patch test score.

The ends were cut back, 3 bases at V and 3 bases at J, with 2 bases in the middle. The CDR3 contains 12 residues. CDR1 is SNHLY, CDR2 FYNNEI, per germline. The origin of this receptor is a woman aged 25 to 45 with alopecia areata. Some clones in this sample may be carry-over from other donors' samples. The chain couples TRBV2 to TRBJ2-2; D remains unclear. The sample here was whole blood, taken in connection with sensitization to the hapten diphenylcyclopropenone (DPC). CDR3 nucleotide sequence: TGTGCCAGCAGTGAGGACACCGGGGAGCTGTTTTTT. This gives the protein CASSEDTGELFF.